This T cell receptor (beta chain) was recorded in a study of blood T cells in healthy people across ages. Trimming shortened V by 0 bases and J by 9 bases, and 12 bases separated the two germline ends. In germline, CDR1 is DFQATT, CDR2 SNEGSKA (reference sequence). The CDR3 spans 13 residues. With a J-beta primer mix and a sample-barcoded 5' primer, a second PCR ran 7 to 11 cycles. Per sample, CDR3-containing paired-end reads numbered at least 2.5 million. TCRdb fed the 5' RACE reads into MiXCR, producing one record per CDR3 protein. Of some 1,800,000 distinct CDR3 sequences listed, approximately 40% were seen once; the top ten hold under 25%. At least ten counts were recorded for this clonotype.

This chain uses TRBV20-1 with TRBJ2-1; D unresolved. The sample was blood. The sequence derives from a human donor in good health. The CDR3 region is CSARDASSVEQFF. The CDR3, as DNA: TGCAGTGCTAGAGACGCTAGTTCGGTTGAGCAGTTCTTC.